These 20 T cell receptor beta chains originate from one sample sequenced in a study of cytomegalovirus exposure and HLA in healthy donors. 13 Jbeta primers and 60 Vbeta primers were used for the PCR. Method: immunoSEQ multiplex PCR; TCRdb's copy keeps in-frame clones and lacks some. Found here are approximately 93,000 clones, about 66% of them singletons; the top ten hold 5.5% to 6%. The sample consisted of PBMCs. These receptors were collected from a boy between 5 and 17 years old in good health and CMV-seropositive.

J is TRBJ2-7 and V is TRBV30, with D maybe TRBD1 (5 bases). This CDR3 spans 11 amino acids. V was pared by 5 bases and J by 3 bases, with 8 bases between. CDR1 is GTSNPN and CDR2 is SVGIG in the germline V gene (reference sequence). The CDR3 loop reads CAWSGNYEQYF. In DNA form, the CDR3 reads TGTGCCTGGTCAGGGAACTACGAGCAGTACTTC.

This chain links TRBV30 with TRBJ2-1; 7 bases fit TRBD2. The CDR3 runs 13 residues. Germline V CDR1 and CDR2: GTSNPN, SVGIG (reference sequence). V was pared by 7 bases and J by 10 bases, with 13 bases of the junction left unmatched. CDR3 loop: CASKPIAGREQFF. In DNA, the CDR3 is TGTGCCTCAAAACCCATAGCGGGTCGCGAGCAGTTCTTC.

CDR3 coding DNA: TGTGCCAGCAGCGTAGGGGACAATTCCTACGAGCAGTACTTC. Translating gives CASSVGDNSYEQYF. The gene calls are TRBV9 and TRBJ2-7; D may be TRBD1 (6 bases). Trimming left V 0 bases short and J 1 base short, with 8 bases between. Germline values: CDR1 SGDLS, CDR2 YYNGEE. The CDR3 covers 14 residues.

V and J are TRBV5-6 and TRBJ1-2, with 8 nucleotides matching TRBD1. Germline assignment: CDR1 SGHDT and CDR2 YYEEEE. The CDR3 has 14 amino acids. The V segment lost 3 bases and the J segment 5 bases; nucleotides outside the gene matches: 6. The CDR3 spells CASSSPTGDYGYTF. CDR3 coding DNA: TGTGCCAGCAGCTCGCCGACAGGGGATTATGGCTACACCTTC.

This clone was detected once. The V gene is TRBV19, the J gene TRBJ2-5, with 10 bases that match TRBD2. The length of the CDR3 is 13 residues. V gave up 9 bases and J gave up 4 bases; unmatched junction bases: 5. Looked up from germline, CDR1 is LNHDA and CDR2 is SQIVND (reference sequence). CDR3 nucleotide sequence: TGTGCCAGCCAAAGCGGGAGGGGAGAGACCCAGTACTTC. It encodes CASQSGRGETQYF.

The chain carries TRBV28 and TRBJ2-7, with 8 bases matching TRBD2. The J segment lost 3 bases and the V segment lost 1 base, leaving 5 bases of the junction unmatched. The CDR3 contains 15 residues. The germline V gene has CDR1 MDHEN and CDR2 SYDVKM. The DNA of the CDR3 is TGTGCCAGCAGTTTATCACGCCTAGCGGGCTACGAGCAGTACTTC. It specifies CASSLSRLAGYEQYF. Drawing the rest from reference TRBV28 and TRBJ2-7, the complete variable domain is DVKVTQSSRYLVKRTGEKVFLECVQDMDHENMFWYRQDPGLGLRLIYFSYDVKMKEKGDIPEGYSVSREKKERFSLILESASTNQTSMYLCASSLSRLAGYEQYFGPGTRLTVT.

The CDR3 sequence: CASSSGSAGTTRSTDTQYF. Written as DNA, the CDR3 is TGCGCCAGCAGCTCGGGGAGTGCCGGGACTACCCGAAGCACAGATACGCAGTATTTT. The V call is TRBV5-1, the J call TRBJ2-3; the match to TRBD2 covers 7 bases. The germline V gene has CDR1 SGHRS and CDR2 YFSETQ. The CDR3 is made up of 19 amino acids. The junction had 16 bases not matched to a gene; V was cut back by 3 bases and J by 0 bases.

The rearrangement joins TRBV27 to TRBJ1-1; D is perhaps TRBD1 (5 bases). CDR3 length equals 17 residues. Germline V gene sequence: CDR1 MNHEY, CDR2 SMNVEV (reference sequence). Trimming cost V 0 bases and J 3 bases, with 17 bases left between them. The CDR3 DNA reads TGTGCCAGCAGTTTATCTAGTGACAGCCTTATTTACACTGAAGCTTTCTTT. This translates into CASSLSSDSLIYTEAFF.

This clone was counted between two and nine times. The J gene is TRBJ1-1, the V gene TRBV30; unclear D gene. CDR3 size: 14 residues. Germline assignment: CDR1 GTSNPN and CDR2 SVGIG (reference sequence). The germline V and J ends were trimmed by 0 bases and 0 bases, with 8 bases remaining between them. Written as DNA, the CDR3 is TGTGCCTGGAGTGTTGGACTTGTGAACACTGAAGCTTTCTTT. It codes for CAWSVGLVNTEAFF. The full variable domain, in which reference TRBV30 and TRBJ1-1 provide the parts outside the CDR3, is SQTIHQWPATLVQPVGSPLSLECTVEGTSNPNLYWYRQAAGRGLQLLFYSVGIGQISSEVPQNLSASRPQDRQFILSSKKLLLSDSGFYLCAWSVGLVNTEAFFGQGTRLTVV.

This clone was seen more than once but under ten times. The rearrangement joins TRBV2 to TRBJ2-7; 10 bases match TRBD2. V lost 7 bases, J lost 0 bases, and 3 bases stayed unmatched. Germline CDR1 SNHLY, CDR2 FYNNEI. The CDR3 runs to 14 residues. The CDR3 here is CASTGTSASYEQYF. CDR3 sequence (DNA): TGTGCCAGCACCGGGACTAGCGCCTCCTACGAGCAGTACTTC.

This clone was found a few times. The rearrangement links TRBV27 to TRBJ1-5; D unresolved. There are 13 residues in the CDR3. V lost 6 bases and J lost 7, with 13 bases in between. Looked up from germline, CDR1 is MNHEY and CDR2 is SMNVEV (reference sequence). The DNA for the CDR3 is TGTGCCAGCAGCTCCTCCCCGGGACAGCCCCAGCATTTT. Residues: CASSSSPGQPQHF.

Details on this clone: Compared with germline, one end of the junction differs, possibly owing to a read error. The chain links TRBV7-7 to TRBJ2-2, with 7 bases matching TRBD2. CDR3 length equals 13 residues. In germline, CDR1 is SSHAT, CDR2 FNYEAQ (reference sequence). CDR3 region: CASSPLASGELFF. The DNA for the CDR3 is TGTGCTAGCAGCCCACTAGCGTCCGGGGAGCTGTTTTTT.

The genes are TRBV27 and TRBJ2-3; possible D gene TRBD1, 5 bases. From germline, CDR1 is MNHEY and CDR2 SMNVEV (reference sequence). There are 14 residues in the CDR3. V shed 3 bases and J shed 7 bases, with 14 bases lying between them. The CDR3 region has the DNA TGTGCCAGCAGTTTGACAGCCCCAGCCTATACGCAGTATTTT. This translates into CASSLTAPAYTQYF.

This clone was detected only once. The J gene is TRBJ1-1, the V gene TRBV18, with 7 bases matching TRBD1. V lost 6 bases and J lost 1; bases outside the gene matches: 8. The CDR3 contains 15 residues. The V gene's germline CDR1 is KGHSH and CDR2 LQKENI. In DNA, the CDR3 is TGTGCCAGCTCCCAGAGGACAGGCGAGAACACTGAAGCTTTCTTT. The encoded protein is CASSQRTGENTEAFF.

The rearrangement links TRBV28 to TRBJ2-7; tentative D call: TRBD1 (5 bases). V gave up 7 bases and J gave up 9 bases, with 19 bases separating them. CDR1 and CDR2 from the germline V gene are MDHEN and SYDVKM. The CDR3 spans 13 residues. DNA of the CDR3: TGTGCCAGCACCCAGGGCCGAGATGGATGGCAGTACTTC. Translating it yields CASTQGRDGWQYF.

The chain is built from TRBV5-1 and TRBJ2-7; a weak D match, TRBD2 (6 bases). Looked up from germline, CDR1 is SGHRS and CDR2 is YFSETQ. Trimming left V 7 bases short and J 3 bases short, with 14 bases between. The CDR3 runs 13 residues. This CDR3 reads CASGPGGYYEQYF. In DNA form, the CDR3 reads TGCGCCAGCGGCCCCGGGGGTTACTACGAGCAGTACTTC.

The V call is TRBV7-9, the J call TRBJ1-2, with D possibly being TRBD1 (5 bases). Germline V gives CDR1 SEHNR, CDR2 FQNEAQ (reference sequence). The CDR3 has 13 residues. V lost 6 bases and J lost 6, with 14 bases in between. The CDR3 is CASRPTGGNGYTF. CDR3 DNA sequence: TGTGCCAGCAGACCTACGGGGGGGAATGGCTACACCTTC.

This clone was recorded once. A read error may produce the germline difference seen at one junction end. The V call is TRBV5-6, the J call TRBJ1-2; 8 nucleotides agree with TRBD1. CDR1 is SGHDT and CDR2 is YYEEEE in the germline V gene. This CDR3 comprises 12 residues. This chain's CDR3 is CASSWTGNGYPF. CDR3 nucleotide sequence: TGTGCCAGCAGCTGGACAGGGAATGGCTACCCCTTC.

This chain uses TRBV19 with TRBJ2-7, with 12 bases fitting TRBD1. Germline assignment: CDR1 LNHDA and CDR2 SQIVND (reference sequence). With 5 bases clipped from V and 7 bases from J, the junction kept 9 bases outside the gene matches. The CDR3 runs 15 residues. CDR3 in DNA: TGTGCCAGTAGTCCGCCGGGACAGGGGGCCAAAGAGCAGTACTTC. Protein: CASSPPGQGAKEQYF.

The rearrangement uses TRBV5-4 and TRBJ2-3, with a tentative D call TRBD2 (6 bases). CDR1 and CDR2 from the germline V gene are SGHNT and YYREEE (reference sequence). V gave up 4 bases and J gave up 0 bases, with 9 bases separating them. The CDR3 is 14 residues long. The chain's CDR3 is CASSLGTSTDTQYF. For the CDR3, the DNA is TGTGCCAGCAGCCTGGGGACTAGCACAGATACGCAGTATTTT.